The 8 T cell receptor beta chains presented below share a single source sample, sequenced in a study of blood T cell repertoires in COVID-19. Profiled with immunoSEQ multiplex PCR; TCRdb holds only in-frame clones, not every one. Among 300,000 to 400,000 clones listed, around nine tenths were seen once. Specimen: peripheral blood. Every receptor here comes from a woman in her 70s with COVID-19, enrolled during active disease.

The rearrangement joins TRBV5-6 to TRBJ2-1, with D possibly TRBD1 on 5 matching bases. The ends were cut back, 0 bases at V and 5 bases at J, with 9 bases in the middle. The germline CDR1 and CDR2 sequences are SGHDT and YYEEEE. The CDR3 spans 14 residues. The CDR3 region has the DNA TGTGCCAGCAGCTTGGAAGGGGCCCACAATGAGCAGTTCTTC. Protein product: CASSLEGAHNEQFF.

The gene calls are TRBV5-4 and TRBJ1-2; a possible D gene is TRBD1 (6 bases). Trimming removed 4 bases at V and 7 bases at J, with 14 bases between. This CDR3 comprises 13 residues. Germline-derived CDR1 and CDR2 are SGHNT and YYREEE (reference sequence). CDR3 DNA sequence: TGTGCCAGCAGCGTACAGGGTGGAGCTGGCTACACCTTC. Amino acid sequence: CASSVQGGAGYTF.

The chain employs TRBV6-2 or TRBV6-3 and TRBJ1-1, with D hard to call. There are 13 residues in the CDR3. Trimming cost V 0 bases and J 5 bases, with 7 bases left between them. Germline V lookup: CDR1 MNHEY, CDR2 SVGEGT. The CDR3 sequence is CASSYSRETEAFF. The CDR3 DNA reads TGTGCCAGCAGTTACTCGAGGGAAACTGAAGCTTTCTTT.

V gene TRBV6-5 combines with J gene TRBJ1-2, with 7 nucleotides matching TRBD1. The CDR3 runs 13 residues. V shed 4 bases, J shed 4 bases, and the junction held 3 bases outside the gene matches. Germline V CDR1 and CDR2: MNHEY, SVGAGI. The CDR3 DNA sequence: TGTGCCAGCAGTTCGACAGGGTCCTATGGCTACACCTTC. This sequence encodes CASSSTGSYGYTF.

In this sample, this clone turned up once. The chain carries TRBV10-3 and TRBJ2-1; 13 bases are a match to TRBD2. Germline V lookup: CDR1 ENHRY, CDR2 SYGVKD. V dropped 2 bases and J dropped 6; count of bases not matched to a gene: 1. There are 15 residues in the CDR3. This CDR3 reads CAISEGLAGVNEQFF. CDR3 DNA: TGTGCCATCAGTGAGGGACTAGCGGGGGTCAATGAGCAGTTCTTC.

CDR3 nucleotides: TGTGCCAGCAGCTCAGGGGAAGTCGGCTACACCTTC. This codes for CASSSGEVGYTF. The chain uses TRBV5-6 and TRBJ1-2, with D perhaps matching TRBD1 (6 bases). The V end lost 3 bases, the J end lost 8 bases, and 11 bases lay between the germline ends. The CDR3 totals 12 residues. The germline V gene has CDR1 SGHDT and CDR2 YYEEEE. Together with reference TRBV5-6 and TRBJ1-2, the CDR3 gives the full variable domain: DAGVTQSPTHLIKTRGQQVTLRCSPKSGHDTVSWYQQALGQGPQFIFQYYEEEERQRGNFPDRFSGHQFPNYSSELNVNALLLGDSALYLCASSSGEVGYTFGSGTRLTVV.

The gene calls are TRBV3-1 (or the pseudogene TRBV3-2) and TRBJ2-4; TRBD2 agrees at 12 bases. This CDR3 region has 18 residues. J gave up 0 bases and V 4 bases, and 7 bases lay outside the gene matches. CDR1 and CDR2 from the germline V gene are LGHDT and YNNKEL (reference sequence). CDR3 loop: CASSPTSGGFLAKNIQYF. The CDR3 DNA reads TGTGCCAGCAGCCCTACTAGCGGGGGGTTTCTAGCCAAAAACATTCAGTACTTC.

The rearrangement links TRBV7-2 to TRBJ1-5; weak D call: TRBD1 (6 bases). This CDR3 is 13 amino acids long. CDR1 is SGHTA, CDR2 FQGNSA, per germline. V lost 4 bases to trimming and J lost 5 bases, with 9 bases between them. CDR3 loop: CASSYQGYQPQHF. The CDR3 coding sequence is TGTGCCAGCAGCTACCAGGGGTATCAGCCCCAGCATTTT.